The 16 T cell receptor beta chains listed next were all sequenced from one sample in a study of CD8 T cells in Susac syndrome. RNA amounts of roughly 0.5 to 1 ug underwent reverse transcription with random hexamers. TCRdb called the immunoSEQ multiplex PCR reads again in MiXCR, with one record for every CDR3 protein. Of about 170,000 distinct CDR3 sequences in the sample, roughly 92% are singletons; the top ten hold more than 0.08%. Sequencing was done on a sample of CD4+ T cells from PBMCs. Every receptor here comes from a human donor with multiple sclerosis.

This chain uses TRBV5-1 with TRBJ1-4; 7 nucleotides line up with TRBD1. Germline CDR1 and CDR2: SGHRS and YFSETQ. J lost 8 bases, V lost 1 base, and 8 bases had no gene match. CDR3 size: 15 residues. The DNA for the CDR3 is TGCGCCAGCAGCTTGCGGACAGGTGCGAAAGAAAAACTGTTTTTT. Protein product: CASSLRTGAKEKLFF.

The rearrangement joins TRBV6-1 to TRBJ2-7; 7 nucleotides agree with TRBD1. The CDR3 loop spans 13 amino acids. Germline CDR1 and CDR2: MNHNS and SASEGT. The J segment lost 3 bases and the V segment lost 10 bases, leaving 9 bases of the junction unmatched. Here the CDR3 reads CATEGAQGYEQYF. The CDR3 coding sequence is TGTGCCACCGAGGGGGCGCAGGGCTACGAGCAGTACTTC.

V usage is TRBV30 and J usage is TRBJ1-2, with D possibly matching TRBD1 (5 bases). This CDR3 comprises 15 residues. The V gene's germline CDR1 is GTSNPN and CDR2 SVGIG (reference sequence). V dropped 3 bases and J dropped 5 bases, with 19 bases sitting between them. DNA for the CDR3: TGTGCCTGGAGCGTCCAGTGGGGACCTATATATGGCTACACCTTC. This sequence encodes CAWSVQWGPIYGYTF.

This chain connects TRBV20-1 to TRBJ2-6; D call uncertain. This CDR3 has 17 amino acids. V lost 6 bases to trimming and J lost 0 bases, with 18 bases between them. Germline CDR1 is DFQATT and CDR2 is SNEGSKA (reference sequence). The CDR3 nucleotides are TGCAGTGCCTACTCCGGTTGGCGCGACTCTGGGGCCAACGTCCTGACTTTC. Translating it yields CSAYSGWRDSGANVLTF.

The CDR3, as DNA: TGTGCCTGGAGTCCACAAGTCGACACTGAAGCTTTCTTT. Its protein product is CAWSPQVDTEAFF. The rearrangement joins TRBV30 to TRBJ1-1; D is ambiguous. The CDR3 contains 13 residues. V gave up 2 bases and J gave up 3 bases, with 10 bases separating them. Germline loops: CDR1 GTSNPN, CDR2 SVGIG (reference sequence).

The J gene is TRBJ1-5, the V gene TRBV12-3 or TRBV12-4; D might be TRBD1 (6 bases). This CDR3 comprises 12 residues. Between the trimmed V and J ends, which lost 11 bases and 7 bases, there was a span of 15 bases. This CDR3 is CASRGDGQPQHF. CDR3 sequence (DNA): TGTGCCTCAAGGGGGGATGGCCAGCCCCAGCATTTT.

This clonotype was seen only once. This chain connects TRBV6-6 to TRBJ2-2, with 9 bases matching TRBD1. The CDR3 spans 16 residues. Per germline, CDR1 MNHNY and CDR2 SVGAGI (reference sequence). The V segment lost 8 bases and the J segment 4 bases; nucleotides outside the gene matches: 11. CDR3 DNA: TGTGCCAGCGGATTACAGGGGGCCGGGGGCACCGGGGAGCTGTTTTTT. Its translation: CASGLQGAGGTGELFF.

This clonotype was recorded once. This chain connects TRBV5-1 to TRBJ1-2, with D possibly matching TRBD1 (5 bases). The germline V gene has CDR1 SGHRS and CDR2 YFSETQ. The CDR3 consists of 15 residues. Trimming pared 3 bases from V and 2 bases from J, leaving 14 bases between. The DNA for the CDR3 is TGCGCCAGCAGCTCGCCGCAGGGCAGGAACTATGGCTACACCTTC. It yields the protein CASSSPQGRNYGYTF.

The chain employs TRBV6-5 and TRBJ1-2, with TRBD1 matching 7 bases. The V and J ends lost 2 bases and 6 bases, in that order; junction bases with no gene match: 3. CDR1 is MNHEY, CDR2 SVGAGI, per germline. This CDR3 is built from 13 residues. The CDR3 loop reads CASSYDRAHGYTF. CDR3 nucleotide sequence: TGTGCCAGCAGTTACGACAGGGCCCATGGCTACACCTTC.

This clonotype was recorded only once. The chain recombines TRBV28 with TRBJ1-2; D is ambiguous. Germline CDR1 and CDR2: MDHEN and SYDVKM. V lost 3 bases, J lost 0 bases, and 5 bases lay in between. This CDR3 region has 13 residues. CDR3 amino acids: CASSFRPNYGYTF. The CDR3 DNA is TGTGCCAGCAGTTTCCGACCTAACTATGGCTACACCTTC.

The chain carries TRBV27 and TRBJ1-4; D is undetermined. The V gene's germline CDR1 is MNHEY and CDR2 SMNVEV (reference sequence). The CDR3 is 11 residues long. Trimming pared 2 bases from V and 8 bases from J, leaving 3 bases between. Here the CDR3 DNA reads TGTGCCAGCAGTTTAAAGGAAAAACTGTTTTTT. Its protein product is CASSLKEKLFF.

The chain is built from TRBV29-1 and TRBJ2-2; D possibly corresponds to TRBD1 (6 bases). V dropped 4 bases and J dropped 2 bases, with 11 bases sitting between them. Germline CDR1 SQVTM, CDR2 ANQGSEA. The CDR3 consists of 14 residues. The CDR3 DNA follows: TGCAGCGTTGTTGTAGGGGGAAACACCGGGGAGCTGTTTTTT. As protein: CSVVVGGNTGELFF.

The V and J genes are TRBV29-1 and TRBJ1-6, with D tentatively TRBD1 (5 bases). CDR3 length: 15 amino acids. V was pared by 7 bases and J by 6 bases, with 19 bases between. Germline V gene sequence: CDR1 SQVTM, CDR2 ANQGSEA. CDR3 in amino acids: CSARKGTDPNSPLHF. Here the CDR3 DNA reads TGCAGCGCCCGAAAAGGGACTGACCCTAATTCACCCCTCCACTTT.

CDR3 loop: CASSLDNGLNEQFF. CDR3 coding DNA: TGTGCCAGCAGCTTAGATAATGGTCTCAATGAGCAGTTCTTC. The chain couples TRBV7-3 to TRBJ2-1; D is unresolved. CDR1 is SGHTA, CDR2 FQGTGA, per germline. The CDR3 consists of 14 residues. Between the trimmed V and J ends, which lost 2 bases and 6 bases, there was a span of 11 bases. Supplemented by reference TRBV7-3 and TRBJ2-1, the full variable domain reads GAGVSQTPSNKVTEKGKYVELRCDPISGHTALYWYRQSLGQGPEFLIYFQGTGAADDSGLPNDRFFAVRPEGSVSTLKIQRTERGDSAVYLCASSLDNGLNEQFFGPGTRLTVL.

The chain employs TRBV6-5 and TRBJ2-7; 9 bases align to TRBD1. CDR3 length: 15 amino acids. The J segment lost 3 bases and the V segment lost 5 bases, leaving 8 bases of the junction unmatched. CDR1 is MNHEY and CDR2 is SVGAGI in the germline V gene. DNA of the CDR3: TGTGCCAGCAGTCCCCTAGGGACAGGGTACTACGAGCAGTACTTC. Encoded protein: CASSPLGTGYYEQYF.

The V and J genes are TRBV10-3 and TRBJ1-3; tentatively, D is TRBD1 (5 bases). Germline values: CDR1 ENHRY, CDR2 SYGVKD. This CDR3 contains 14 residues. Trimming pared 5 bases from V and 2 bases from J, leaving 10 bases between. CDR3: CAISPDNPGNTIYF. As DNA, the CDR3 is TGTGCCATCAGTCCGGACAACCCTGGAAACACCATATATTTT.